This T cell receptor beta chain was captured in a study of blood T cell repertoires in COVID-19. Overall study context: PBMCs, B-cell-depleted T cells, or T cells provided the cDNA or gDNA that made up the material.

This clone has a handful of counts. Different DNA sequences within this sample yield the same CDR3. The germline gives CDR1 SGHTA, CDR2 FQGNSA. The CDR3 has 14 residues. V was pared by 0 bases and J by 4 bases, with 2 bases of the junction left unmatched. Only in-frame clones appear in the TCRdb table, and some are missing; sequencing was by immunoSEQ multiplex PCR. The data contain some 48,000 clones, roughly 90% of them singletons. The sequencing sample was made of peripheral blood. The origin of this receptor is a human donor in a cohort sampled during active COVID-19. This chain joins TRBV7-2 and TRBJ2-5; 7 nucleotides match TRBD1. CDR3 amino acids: CASSLAGGRETQYF. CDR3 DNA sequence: TGTGCCAGCAGCTTAGCAGGGGGCCGAGAGACCCAGTACTTC.